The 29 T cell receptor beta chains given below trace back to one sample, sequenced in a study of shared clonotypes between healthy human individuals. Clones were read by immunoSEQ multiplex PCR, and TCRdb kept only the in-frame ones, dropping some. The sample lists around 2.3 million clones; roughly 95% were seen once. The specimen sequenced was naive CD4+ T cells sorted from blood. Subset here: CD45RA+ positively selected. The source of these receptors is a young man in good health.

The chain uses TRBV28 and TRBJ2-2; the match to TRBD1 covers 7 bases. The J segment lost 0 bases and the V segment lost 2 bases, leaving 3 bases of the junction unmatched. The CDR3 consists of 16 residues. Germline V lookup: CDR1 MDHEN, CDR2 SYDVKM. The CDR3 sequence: CASSLLDRANTGELFF. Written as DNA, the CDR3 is TGTGCCAGCAGTTTACTCGACAGGGCGAACACCGGGGAGCTGTTTTTT.

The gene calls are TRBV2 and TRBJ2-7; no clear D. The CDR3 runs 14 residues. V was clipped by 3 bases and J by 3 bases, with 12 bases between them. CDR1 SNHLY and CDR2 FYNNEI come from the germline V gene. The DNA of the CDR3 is TGTGCCAGCAGTGACACTTCCCACGGCTACGAGCAGTACTTC. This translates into CASSDTSHGYEQYF.

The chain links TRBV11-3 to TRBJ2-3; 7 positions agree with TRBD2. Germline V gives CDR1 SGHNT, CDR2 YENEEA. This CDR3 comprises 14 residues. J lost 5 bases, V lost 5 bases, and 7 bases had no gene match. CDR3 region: CASSLSGLLDTQYF. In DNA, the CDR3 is TGTGCCAGCAGCCTCTCGGGACTACTAGATACGCAGTATTTT.

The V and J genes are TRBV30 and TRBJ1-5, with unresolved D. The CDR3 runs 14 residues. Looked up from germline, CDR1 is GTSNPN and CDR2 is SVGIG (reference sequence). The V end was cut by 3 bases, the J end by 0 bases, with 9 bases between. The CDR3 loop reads CAWSAWDSNQPQHF. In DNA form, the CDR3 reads TGTGCCTGGAGCGCATGGGATAGCAATCAGCCCCAGCATTTT.

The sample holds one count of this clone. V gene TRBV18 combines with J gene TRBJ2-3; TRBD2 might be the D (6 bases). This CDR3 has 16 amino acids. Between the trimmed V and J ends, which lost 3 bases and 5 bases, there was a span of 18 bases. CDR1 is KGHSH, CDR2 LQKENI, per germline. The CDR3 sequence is CASSPSGTLARDTQYF. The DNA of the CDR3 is TGTGCCAGCTCACCGTCCGGGACTTTAGCGAGAGATACGCAGTATTTT. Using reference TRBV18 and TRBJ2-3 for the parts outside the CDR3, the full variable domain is NAGVMQNPRHLVRRRGQEARLRCSPMKGHSHVYWYRQLPEEGLKFMVYLQKENIIDESGMPKERFSAEFPKEGPSILRIQQVVRGDSAAYFCASSPSGTLARDTQYFGPGTRLTVL.

The CDR3 protein is CASRLLAGGRDYEQFF. In DNA form, the CDR3 reads TGTGCCAGCAGATTGCTAGCGGGGGGCCGAGATTACGAGCAGTTCTTC. The V and J genes are TRBV2 and TRBJ2-1, with 11 bases identical to TRBD2. This CDR3 has 16 amino acids. J gave up 10 bases and V 6 bases, and 14 bases lay outside the gene matches. In germline, CDR1 is SNHLY, CDR2 FYNNEI. Together with reference TRBV2 and TRBJ2-1, the CDR3 gives the full variable domain: EPEVTQTPSHQVTQMGQEVILRCVPISNHLYFYWYRQILGQKVEFLVSFYNNEISEKSEIFDDQFSVERPDGSNFTLKIRSTKLEDSAMYFCASRLLAGGRDYEQFFGPGTRLTVL.

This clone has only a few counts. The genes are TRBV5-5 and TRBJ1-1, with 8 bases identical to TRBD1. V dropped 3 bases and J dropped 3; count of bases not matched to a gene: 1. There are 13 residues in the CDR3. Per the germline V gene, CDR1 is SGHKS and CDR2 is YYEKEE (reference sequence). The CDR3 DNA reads TGTGCCAGCAGCTGGACAGGGTACACTGAAGCTTTCTTT. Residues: CASSWTGYTEAFF.

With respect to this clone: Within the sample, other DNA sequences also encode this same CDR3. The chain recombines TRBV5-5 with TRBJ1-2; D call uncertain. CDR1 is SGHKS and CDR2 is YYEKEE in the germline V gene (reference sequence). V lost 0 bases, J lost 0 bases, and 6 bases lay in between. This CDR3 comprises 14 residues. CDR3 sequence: CASSLATANYGYTF. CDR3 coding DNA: TGTGCCAGCAGCTTGGCTACAGCTAACTATGGCTACACCTTC.

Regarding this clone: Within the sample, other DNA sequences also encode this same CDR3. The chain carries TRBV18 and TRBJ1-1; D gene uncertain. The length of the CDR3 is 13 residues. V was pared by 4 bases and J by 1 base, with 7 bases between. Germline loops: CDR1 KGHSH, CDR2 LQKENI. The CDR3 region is CASSQDRNTEAFF. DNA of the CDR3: TGTGCCAGCTCACAAGATAGGAACACTGAAGCTTTCTTT. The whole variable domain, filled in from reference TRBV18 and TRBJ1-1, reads NAGVMQNPRHLVRRRGQEARLRCSPMKGHSHVYWYRQLPEEGLKFMVYLQKENIIDESGMPKERFSAEFPKEGPSILRIQQVVRGDSAAYFCASSQDRNTEAFFGQGTRLTVV.

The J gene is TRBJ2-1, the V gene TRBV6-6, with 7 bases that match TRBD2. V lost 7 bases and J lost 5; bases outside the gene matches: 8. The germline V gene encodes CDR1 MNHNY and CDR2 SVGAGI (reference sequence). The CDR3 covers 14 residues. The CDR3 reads CASTLPAGDNEQFF. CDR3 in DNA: TGTGCCAGCACCTTACCGGCGGGAGACAATGAGCAGTTCTTC.

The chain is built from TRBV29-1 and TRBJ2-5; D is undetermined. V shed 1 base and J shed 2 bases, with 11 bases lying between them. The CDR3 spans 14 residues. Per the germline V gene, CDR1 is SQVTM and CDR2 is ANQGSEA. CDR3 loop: CSVEVGTTQETQYF. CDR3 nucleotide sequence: TGCAGCGTTGAAGTAGGCACCACGCAAGAGACCCAGTACTTC. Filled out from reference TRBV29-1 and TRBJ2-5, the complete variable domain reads SAVISQKPSRDICQRGTSLTIQCQVDSQVTMMFWYRQQPGQSLTLIATANQGSEATYESGFVIDKFPISRPNLTFSTLTVSNMSPEDSSIYLCSVEVGTTQETQYFGPGTRLLVL.

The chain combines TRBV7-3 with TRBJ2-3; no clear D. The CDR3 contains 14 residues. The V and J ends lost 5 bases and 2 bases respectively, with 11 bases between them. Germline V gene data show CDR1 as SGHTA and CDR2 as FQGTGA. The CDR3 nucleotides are TGTGCCAGCAGCCCCTCATGGGCCACAGATACGCAGTATTTT. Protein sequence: CASSPSWATDTQYF.

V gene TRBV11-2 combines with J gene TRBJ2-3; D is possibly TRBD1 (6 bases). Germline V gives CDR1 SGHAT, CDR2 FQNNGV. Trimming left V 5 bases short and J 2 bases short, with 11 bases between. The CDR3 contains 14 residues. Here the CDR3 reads CASSLGTNTDTQYF. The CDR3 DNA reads TGTGCCAGCAGCCTGGGGACAAACACAGATACGCAGTATTTT.

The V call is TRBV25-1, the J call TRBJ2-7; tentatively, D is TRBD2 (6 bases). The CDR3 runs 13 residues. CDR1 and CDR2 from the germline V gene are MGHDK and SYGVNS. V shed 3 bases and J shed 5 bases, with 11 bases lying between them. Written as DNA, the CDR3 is TGTGCCAGCAGTGAGGGGGGTGGGCACGAGCAGTACTTC. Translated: CASSEGGGHEQYF.

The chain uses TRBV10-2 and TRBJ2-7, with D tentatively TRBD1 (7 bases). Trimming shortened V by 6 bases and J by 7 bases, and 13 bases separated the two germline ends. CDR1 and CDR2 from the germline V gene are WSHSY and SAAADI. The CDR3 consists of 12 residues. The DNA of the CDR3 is TGCGCCAGCAGCCCCCAGGGGGGTGAGCAGTACTTC. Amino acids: CASSPQGGEQYF.

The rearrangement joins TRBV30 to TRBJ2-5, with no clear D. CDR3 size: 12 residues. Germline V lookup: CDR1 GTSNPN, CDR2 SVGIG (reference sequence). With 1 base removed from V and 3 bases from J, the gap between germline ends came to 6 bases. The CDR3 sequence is CAWSAKKETQYF. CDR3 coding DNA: TGTGCCTGGAGTGCCAAAAAAGAGACCCAGTACTTC.

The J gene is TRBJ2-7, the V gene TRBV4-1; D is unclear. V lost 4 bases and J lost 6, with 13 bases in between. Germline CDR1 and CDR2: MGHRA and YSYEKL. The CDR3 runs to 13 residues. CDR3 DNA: TGCGCCAGCAGCCCTGTCGGCATTGGCGAGCAGTACTTC. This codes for CASSPVGIGEQYF.

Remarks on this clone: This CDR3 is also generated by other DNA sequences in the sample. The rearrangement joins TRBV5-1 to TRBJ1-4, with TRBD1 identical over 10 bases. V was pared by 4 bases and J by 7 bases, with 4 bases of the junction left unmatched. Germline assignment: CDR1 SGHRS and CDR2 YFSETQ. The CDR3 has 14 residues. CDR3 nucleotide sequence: TGCGCCAGCAGCCCGGGACAGGGGTCTGAAAAACTGTTTTTT. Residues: CASSPGQGSEKLFF.

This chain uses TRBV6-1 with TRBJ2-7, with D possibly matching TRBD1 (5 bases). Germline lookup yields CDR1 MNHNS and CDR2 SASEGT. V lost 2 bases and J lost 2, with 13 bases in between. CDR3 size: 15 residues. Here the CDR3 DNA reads TGTGCCAGCAGTGAACAGGGATTGGGCGCCTACGAGCAGTACTTC. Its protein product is CASSEQGLGAYEQYF.

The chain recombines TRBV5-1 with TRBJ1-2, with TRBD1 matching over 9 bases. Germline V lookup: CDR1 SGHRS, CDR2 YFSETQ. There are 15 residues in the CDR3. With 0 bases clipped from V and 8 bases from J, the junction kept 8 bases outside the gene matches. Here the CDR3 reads CASSLETGGLSGYTF. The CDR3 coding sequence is TGCGCCAGCAGCTTGGAGACAGGGGGGCTGTCGGGCTACACCTTC.

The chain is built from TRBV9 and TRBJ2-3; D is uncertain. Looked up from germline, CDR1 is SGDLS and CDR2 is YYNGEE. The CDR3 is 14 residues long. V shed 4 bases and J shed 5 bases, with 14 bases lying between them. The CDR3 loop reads CASSPRVWEDTQYF. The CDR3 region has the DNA TGTGCCAGCAGCCCCCGGGTCTGGGAAGATACGCAGTATTTT.

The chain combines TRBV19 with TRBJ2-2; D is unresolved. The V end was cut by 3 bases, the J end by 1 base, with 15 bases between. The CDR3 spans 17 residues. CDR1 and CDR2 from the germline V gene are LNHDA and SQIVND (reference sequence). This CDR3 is CASSMTLFVGNTGELFF. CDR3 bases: TGTGCCAGTAGTATGACCCTGTTCGTGGGGAACACCGGGGAGCTGTTTTTT.

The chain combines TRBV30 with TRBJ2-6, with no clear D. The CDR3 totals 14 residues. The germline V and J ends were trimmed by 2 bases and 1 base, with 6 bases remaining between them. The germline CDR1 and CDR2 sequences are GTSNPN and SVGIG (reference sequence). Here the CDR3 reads CAWSRWSGANVLTF. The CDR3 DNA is TGTGCCTGGAGTAGGTGGTCTGGGGCCAACGTCCTGACTTTC.

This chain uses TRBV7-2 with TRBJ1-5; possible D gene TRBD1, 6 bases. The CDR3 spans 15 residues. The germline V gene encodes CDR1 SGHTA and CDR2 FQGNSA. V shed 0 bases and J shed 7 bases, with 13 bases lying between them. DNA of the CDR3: TGTGCCAGCAGCTTAGCTTCCGGGGGGCAACAGCCCCAGCATTTT. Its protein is CASSLASGGQQPQHF.

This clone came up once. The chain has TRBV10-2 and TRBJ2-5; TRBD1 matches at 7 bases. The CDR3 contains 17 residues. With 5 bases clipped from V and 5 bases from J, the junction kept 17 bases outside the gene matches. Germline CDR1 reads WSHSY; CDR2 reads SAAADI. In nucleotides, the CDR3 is TGCGCCAGCAGTACCGGACAGGCCCTCCTTCACGGGGAGACCCAGTACTTC. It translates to CASSTGQALLHGETQYF.

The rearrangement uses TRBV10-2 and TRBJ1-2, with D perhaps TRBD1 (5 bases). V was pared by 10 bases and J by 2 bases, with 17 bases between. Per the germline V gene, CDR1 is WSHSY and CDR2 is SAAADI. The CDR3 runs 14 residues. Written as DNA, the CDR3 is TGCGCCACCGCAGAGGCAGGGAGCAACTATGGCTACACCTTC. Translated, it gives CATAEAGSNYGYTF.

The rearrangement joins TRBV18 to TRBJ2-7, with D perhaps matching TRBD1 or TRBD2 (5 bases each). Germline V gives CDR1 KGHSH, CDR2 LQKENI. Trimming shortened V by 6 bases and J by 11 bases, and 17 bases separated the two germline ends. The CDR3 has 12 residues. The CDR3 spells CASSLSVEGKYF. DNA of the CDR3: TGTGCCAGCTCCCTCTCAGTAGAGGGGAAGTACTTC.

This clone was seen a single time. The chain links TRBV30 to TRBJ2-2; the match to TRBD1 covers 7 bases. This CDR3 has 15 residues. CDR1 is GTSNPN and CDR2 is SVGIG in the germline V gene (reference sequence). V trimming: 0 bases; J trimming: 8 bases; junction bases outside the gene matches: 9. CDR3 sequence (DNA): TGTGCCTGGAGTGTACGGTCAGGGGGATCTGGGGAGCTGTTTTTT. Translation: CAWSVRSGGSGELFF.

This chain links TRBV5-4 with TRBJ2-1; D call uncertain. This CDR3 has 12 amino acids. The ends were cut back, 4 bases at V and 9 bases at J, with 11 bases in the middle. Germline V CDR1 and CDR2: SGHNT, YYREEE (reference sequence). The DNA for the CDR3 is TGTGCCAGCAGCCCGATTGTGGGTGAGCAGTTCTTC. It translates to CASSPIVGEQFF.